Below are 17 T cell receptor beta chains sequenced from a single sample in a study of quantifying T cell responses using KT2 cells. Turning to the study itself: Reverse transcription used primers in the TCR alpha and beta constant regions.

Each cDNA got a UMI-containing oligo ligated at its 3' end. The first PCR ran about 4 cycles with an equimolar RC1.1 and RC1.2 beta primer mix. TCRdb re-derived calls from the UMI-ligation and nested PCR reads in MiXCR, one entry per CDR3 protein. The sample includes 60,000 or so distinct CDR3 sequences, approximately 13% of them seen just once. Sequenced: PBMCs spiked with cells of the T cell clone KT2. The receptor set was obtained from a human donor.

V gene TRBV6-1 combines with J gene TRBJ1-1, with 8 bases identical to TRBD1. Per germline, CDR1 MNHNS and CDR2 SASEGT. This CDR3 has 15 amino acids. Unmatched junction bases numbered 7, after V lost 6 bases and J lost 1 base. CDR3 amino acids: CASRPTGTGNTEAFF. The CDR3 nucleotides are TGTGCCAGCAGACCAACCGGGACAGGGAACACTGAAGCTTTCTTT.

Only a few counts were recorded for this clonotype. The J gene is TRBJ1-2, the V gene TRBV6-5; 7 positions agree with TRBD1. The CDR3 has 15 amino acids. Looked up from germline, CDR1 is MNHEY and CDR2 is SVGAGI. V dropped 6 bases and J dropped 0; count of bases not matched to a gene: 7. DNA for the CDR3: TGTGCCAGCAGGCACACCCAGGGGGCTAACTATGGCTACACCTTC. Protein product: CASRHTQGANYGYTF.

The J gene is TRBJ2-7, the V gene TRBV4-2, with TRBD1 identical over 11 bases. Trimming at V came to 3 bases and at J to 1 base, leaving 5 bases not matched to a gene. The germline gives CDR1 LGHNA, CDR2 YNFKEQ. There are 16 residues in the CDR3. CDR3 sequence (DNA): TGTGCCAGCAGCCAGTCCGGGACAGGGGGTTCCTACGAGCAGTACTTC. This translates into CASSQSGTGGSYEQYF.

This clonotype turned up a few times. This chain links TRBV4-1 with TRBJ1-1; D perhaps matches TRBD1 (6 bases). CDR3 size: 14 residues. CDR1 is MGHRA and CDR2 is YSYEKL in the germline V gene. V lost 3 bases, J lost 7 bases, and 15 bases lay in between. The CDR3 bases are TGCGCCAGCAGCCAGCAACAGGGTGAAATTGAAGCTTTCTTT. Residues: CASSQQQGEIEAFF.

This clonotype was seen only a few times. The CDR3 loop is CASSFGSDNEKLFF. The DNA for the CDR3 is TGTGCCAGCAGTTTTGGGAGTGATAATGAAAAACTGTTTTTT. The chain carries TRBV12-3 or TRBV12-4 and TRBJ1-4, with no clear D. This CDR3 region has 14 residues. Trimming removed 3 bases from V and 4 bases from J, with 9 bases in between.

The chain employs TRBV20-1 and TRBJ1-2; D is possibly TRBD1 (5 bases). Germline CDR1 DFQATT, CDR2 SNEGSKA (reference sequence). The germline V and J ends were trimmed by 1 base and 4 bases, with 10 bases remaining between them. CDR3 length equals 13 residues. The CDR3 loop reads CSARGTGPYGYTF. The CDR3 DNA reads as TGCAGTGCTAGAGGAACGGGGCCCTATGGCTACACCTTC.

In its sample, this clonotype was seen once. This may be a read error: a much more frequent sequence differs by one nucleotide. The chain couples TRBV7-9 to TRBJ2-7, with D tentatively TRBD1 (5 bases). CDR1 SEHNR and CDR2 FQNEAQ come from the germline V gene (reference sequence). The CDR3 runs to 14 residues. The CDR3 here is CASSLVGGAGERYF. CDR3 sequence (DNA): TGTGCCAGCAGCTTAGTTGGTGGGGCCGGAGAGCGGTACTTC.

The CDR3 nucleotides read TGTGCCACAACTATAGCGGGGGGAGAGACCCAGTACTTC. Translating gives CATTIAGGETQYF. The chain couples TRBV15 to TRBJ2-5; 10 bases fit TRBD2. CDR1 and CDR2 (germline): LNHNV, YYDKDF (reference sequence). The CDR3 totals 13 residues. After removal of 9 bases from V and 4 bases from J, the junction contained 5 bases not matched to a gene.

This chain joins TRBV20-1 and TRBJ2-7, with D possibly TRBD1 on 6 matching bases. The CDR3 length is 14 residues. Germline CDR1 and CDR2: DFQATT and SNEGSKA (reference sequence). The V end was cut by 1 base, the J end by 6 bases, with 16 bases between. This chain's CDR3 is CSARGEDSSVEQYF. CDR3 nucleotides: TGCAGTGCTAGAGGAGAGGACAGCTCCGTCGAGCAGTACTTC.

V and J are TRBV12-3 or TRBV12-4 and TRBJ1-6; no clear D. Trimming left V 2 bases short and J 9 bases short, with 8 bases between. The CDR3 has 13 amino acids. The CDR3 nucleotides read TGTGCCAGCAGTTTACTTGCGGGTTCACCCCTCCACTTT. Its translation is CASSLLAGSPLHF.

The V call is TRBV2, the J call TRBJ1-2, with unresolved D. The CDR3 has 14 residues. The ends were cut back, 5 bases at V and 0 bases at J, with 10 bases in the middle. CDR1 SNHLY and CDR2 FYNNEI come from the germline V gene. The CDR3 sequence: CASSLVKANYGYTF. The CDR3 DNA reads TGTGCCAGCAGTCTGGTGAAAGCTAACTATGGCTACACCTTC.

This clonotype was found many times. The chain combines TRBV28 with TRBJ2-7, with 10 bases that match TRBD1. In germline, CDR1 is MDHEN, CDR2 SYDVKM. The CDR3 totals 15 residues. V lost 5 bases, J lost 1 base, and 5 bases stayed unmatched. DNA for the CDR3: TGTGCCAGCAGTCCGGGACAGGGGCTTTCCTACGAGCAGTACTTC. Protein: CASSPGQGLSYEQYF.

The sample holds many counts of this clonotype. This chain links TRBV6-5 with TRBJ1-6, with D unclear. Germline loops: CDR1 MNHEY, CDR2 SVGAGI. The CDR3 consists of 15 residues. V was trimmed by 0 bases and J by 9 bases, leaving 12 bases between them. The CDR3: CASSYSEDSGSPLHF. The CDR3 nucleotides are TGTGCCAGCAGTTACTCTGAGGACTCTGGTTCACCCCTCCACTTT.

The rearrangement uses TRBV12-3 or TRBV12-4 and TRBJ2-3; 10 bases fit TRBD2. CDR3 size: 17 residues. Trimming at V came to 4 bases and at J to 5 bases, leaving 12 bases not matched to a gene. CDR3 region: CASSSYGVSGRKDTQYF. The CDR3 DNA reads TGTGCCAGCAGTTCCTACGGGGTTAGCGGGAGGAAAGATACGCAGTATTTT.

The J gene is TRBJ2-6, the V gene TRBV3-1, with D hard to call. CDR3 length: 17 residues. Germline CDR1 is LGHDT and CDR2 is YNNKEL (reference sequence). V was cut by 0 bases and J by 0 bases, with 9 bases left in between. The DNA for the CDR3 is TGTGCCAGCAGCCAAGATCTCCGGACCTCTGGGGCCAACGTCCTGACTTTC. This codes for CASSQDLRTSGANVLTF.

The rearrangement links TRBV27 to TRBJ1-5; D remains unclear. CDR3 length: 14 residues. Trimming took off 2 bases at V and 9 bases at J, with 14 bases between the two ends. Germline V gives CDR1 MNHEY, CDR2 SMNVEV (reference sequence). The CDR3 sequence: CASSLTATPGPQHF. DNA of the CDR3: TGTGCCAGCAGTTTAACGGCTACACCTGGGCCCCAGCATTTT.

This chain uses TRBV12-3 or TRBV12-4 with TRBJ1-1; 9 nucleotides line up with TRBD1. V lost 6 bases to trimming and J lost 2 bases; unmatched junction nucleotides: 4. The length of the CDR3 is 14 residues. The CDR3 region has the DNA TGTGCCAGCAGACCGGGACAGGGAAACACTGAAGCTTTCTTT. It encodes CASRPGQGNTEAFF.